Below, 7 T cell receptor beta chains from the same sample are listed, as sequenced in a study of T cell responses to AZD1222 COVID-19 vaccine (dated by TCRdb to about 2021). The time point label on this specimen signifies: baseline before first vaccination. Interpreted using the paper, the treatment or condition label stands for: meningococcal conjugate vaccine given as trial control. The library relied on the immunoSEQ multiplex PCR assay. Here the immuneACCESS table is served through TCRdb, limited to in-frame sequences with V and J called. Missing clones are a known gap in these copies; in checked studies unresolved V genes cover under half, and the rest lacks a known reason. The sample profile shows about 150,000 clones; 80% to 95% of them were found once. The leading ten clones occupy approximately 3% of the sample. This specimen was peripheral blood, taken on day 0 of MenACWY control vaccination. These receptors were obtained from an adult in good health.

The J gene is TRBJ2-7, the V gene TRBV6-5; possibly TRBD1 for D (5 bases). Trimming removed 5 bases at V and 0 bases at J, with 14 bases between. The CDR3 totals 15 residues. Per the germline V gene, CDR1 is MNHEY and CDR2 is SVGAGI. The CDR3 DNA reads TGTGCCAGCAGTAACCCTAGGGGTAGCTCCTACGAGCAGTACTTC. The encoded protein is CASSNPRGSSYEQYF.

The chain joins TRBV14 to TRBJ2-5, with D maybe TRBD2 (5 bases). Trimming pared 1 base from V and 5 bases from J, leaving 17 bases between. CDR1 is SGHDN and CDR2 is FVKESK in the germline V gene. The CDR3 extends over 16 amino acids. In DNA form, the CDR3 reads TGTGCCAGCAGCCAAGGGGCACCGGTATCGGGGGAGACCCAGTACTTC. Residues: CASSQGAPVSGETQYF.

Regarding this clone: Within the sample, other DNA sequences also encode this same CDR3. The chain recombines TRBV12-3 or TRBV12-4 with TRBJ2-7; no firm D call. The CDR3 has 12 amino acids. V lost 2 bases, J lost 2 bases, and 4 bases lay in between. The CDR3 sequence is CASSLTAYEQYF. The CDR3 DNA follows: TGTGCCAGCAGTTTAACAGCCTACGAGCAGTACTTC.

The rearrangement uses TRBV2 and TRBJ2-6, with D possibly being TRBD1 (6 bases). V shed 0 bases and J shed 3 bases, with 6 bases lying between them. The CDR3 runs 15 residues. Per germline, CDR1 SNHLY and CDR2 FYNNEI. The CDR3 DNA follows: TGTGCCAGCAGTGAAGCAGGGGGTGGGGCCAACGTCCTGACTTTC. As protein: CASSEAGGGANVLTF. Full variable domain (rest looked up from reference TRBV2 and TRBJ2-6): EPEVTQTPSHQVTQMGQEVILRCVPISNHLYFYWYRQILGQKVEFLVSFYNNEISEKSEIFDDQFSVERPDGSNFTLKIRSTKLEDSAMYFCASSEAGGGANVLTFGAGSRLTVL.

This rearrangement joins TRBV29-1 to TRBJ2-7; TRBD2 might be the D (6 bases). The CDR3 has 12 amino acids. Trimming cost V 6 bases and J 4 bases, with 13 bases left between them. CDR1 and CDR2 (germline): SQVTM, ANQGSEA. CDR3 protein: CSVAGRGYEQYF. CDR3 DNA sequence: TGCAGCGTCGCCGGGAGAGGGTACGAGCAGTACTTC.

The V call is TRBV18, the J call TRBJ1-3, with D possibly matching TRBD1 (6 bases). Trimming took 3 bases from V and 5 from J, leaving 17 bases between them. CDR3 length: 16 amino acids. The V gene's germline CDR1 is KGHSH and CDR2 LQKENI. Written as DNA, the CDR3 is TGTGCCAGCTCACCGCCGGTTAGGGGGTGGCGAAACACCATATATTTT. Translated, it gives CASSPPVRGWRNTIYF.

This rearrangement joins TRBV27 to TRBJ2-2; TRBD1 agrees at 8 bases. The CDR3 sequence is 16 residues long. The germline V gene has CDR1 MNHEY and CDR2 SMNVEV (reference sequence). Germline trimming cut 5 bases from V and 1 base from J; bases unmatched to any gene: 6. This CDR3 is CASSLQGAKNTGELFF. CDR3 bases: TGTGCCAGCAGTCTCCAGGGGGCAAAGAACACCGGGGAGCTGTTTTTT.